This T cell receptor beta chain originates from a study of control samples from healthy donors and cancer patients. Some clones are missing from TCRdb's copy, which holds only in-frame ones; the method was immunoSEQ multiplex PCR. The sample contains almost 90,000 clones, about 85% of which appear only once. The CDR3 runs 15 residues. From germline, CDR1 is ENHRY and CDR2 SYGVKD. The V segment lost 6 bases and the J segment 4 bases; nucleotides outside the gene matches: 9. The clonotype was recovered from a woman aged 40 to 50 in good health. The chain joins TRBV10-3 to TRBJ2-3; 8 nucleotides align to TRBD2. Input material: blood. CDR3 DNA: TGTGCCATCAGCCCACGGGGGGGCAGGGCAGATACGCAGTATTTT. Translation: CAISPRGGRADTQYF.